This T cell receptor (beta chain) comes out of a study of blood T cell repertoires in COVID-19. Study overall: The analysed material was cDNA or gDNA that came from T cells, B-cell-depleted T cells, or PBMCs.

Profiled with immunoSEQ multiplex PCR; TCRdb holds only in-frame clones, not every one. This table has a few hundred thousand clones, 89% appearing once. Sequencing was carried out using peripheral blood. The clonotype comes from a woman aged 40 to 50 who had recovered from COVID-19.

The CDR3 loop is CATSGAGTAPVLETQYF. Written as DNA, the CDR3 is TGTGCCACCAGTGGAGCCGGGACAGCGCCAGTACTGGAGACCCAGTACTTC. J is TRBJ2-5 and V is TRBV24-1; 7 nucleotides agree with TRBD1. The CDR3 loop spans 17 amino acids. Germline values: CDR1 KGHDR, CDR2 SFDVKD. Germline trimming cut 5 bases from V and 5 bases from J; bases unmatched to any gene: 16.